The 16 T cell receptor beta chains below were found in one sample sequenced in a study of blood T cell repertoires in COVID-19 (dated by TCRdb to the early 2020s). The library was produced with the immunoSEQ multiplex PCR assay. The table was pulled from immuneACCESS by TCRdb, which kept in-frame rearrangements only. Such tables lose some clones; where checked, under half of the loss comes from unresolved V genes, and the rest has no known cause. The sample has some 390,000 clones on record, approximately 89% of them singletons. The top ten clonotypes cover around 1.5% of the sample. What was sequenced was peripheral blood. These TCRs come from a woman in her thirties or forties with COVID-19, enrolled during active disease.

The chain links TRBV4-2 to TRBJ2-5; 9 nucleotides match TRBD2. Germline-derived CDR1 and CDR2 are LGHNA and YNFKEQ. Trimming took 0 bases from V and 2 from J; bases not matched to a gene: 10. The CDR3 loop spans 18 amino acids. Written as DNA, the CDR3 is TGTGCCAGCAGCCAAGATCTGACTAGCGGACACTTTCAAGAGACCCAGTACTTC. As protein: CASSQDLTSGHFQETQYF.

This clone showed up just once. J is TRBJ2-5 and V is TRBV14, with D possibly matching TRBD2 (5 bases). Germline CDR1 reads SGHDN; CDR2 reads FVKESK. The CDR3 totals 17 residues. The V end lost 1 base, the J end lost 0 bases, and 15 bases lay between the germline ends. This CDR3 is CASSQGVPGTNQETQYF. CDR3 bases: TGTGCCAGCAGCCAAGGAGTGCCGGGAACCAACCAAGAGACCCAGTACTTC.

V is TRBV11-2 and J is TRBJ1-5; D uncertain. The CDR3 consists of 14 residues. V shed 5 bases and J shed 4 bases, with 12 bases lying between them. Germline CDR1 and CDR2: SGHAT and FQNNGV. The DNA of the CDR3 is TGTGCCAGCAGCCAACGCGGGTCGAATCAGCCCCAGCATTTT. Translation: CASSQRGSNQPQHF.

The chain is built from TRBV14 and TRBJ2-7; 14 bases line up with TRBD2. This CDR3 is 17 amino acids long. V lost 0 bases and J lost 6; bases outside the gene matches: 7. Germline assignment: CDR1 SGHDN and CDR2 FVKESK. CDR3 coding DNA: TGTGCCAGCAGCCAAGACTGGACTAGCGGGGGGAACCCCGAGCAGTACTTC. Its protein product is CASSQDWTSGGNPEQYF.

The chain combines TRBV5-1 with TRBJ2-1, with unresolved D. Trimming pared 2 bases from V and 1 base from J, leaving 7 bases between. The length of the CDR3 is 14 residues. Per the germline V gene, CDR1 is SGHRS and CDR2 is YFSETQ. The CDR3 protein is CASSFRASYNEQFF. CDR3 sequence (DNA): TGCGCCAGCAGCTTCAGAGCGTCCTACAATGAGCAGTTCTTC.

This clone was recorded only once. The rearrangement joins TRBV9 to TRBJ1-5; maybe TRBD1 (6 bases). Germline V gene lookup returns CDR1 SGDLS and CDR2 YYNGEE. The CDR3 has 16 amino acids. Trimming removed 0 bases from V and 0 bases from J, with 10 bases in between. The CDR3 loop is CASSVGPGDSNQPQHF. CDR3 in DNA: TGTGCCAGCAGCGTAGGTCCAGGGGATAGCAATCAGCCCCAGCATTTT.

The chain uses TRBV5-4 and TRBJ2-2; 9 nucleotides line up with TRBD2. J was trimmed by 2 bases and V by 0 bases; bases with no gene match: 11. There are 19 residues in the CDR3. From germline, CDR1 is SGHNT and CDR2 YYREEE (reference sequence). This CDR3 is CASSLGPSGTLVNTGELFF. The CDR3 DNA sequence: TGTGCCAGCAGCTTGGGCCCTAGCGGGACATTGGTAAACACCGGGGAGCTGTTTTTT.

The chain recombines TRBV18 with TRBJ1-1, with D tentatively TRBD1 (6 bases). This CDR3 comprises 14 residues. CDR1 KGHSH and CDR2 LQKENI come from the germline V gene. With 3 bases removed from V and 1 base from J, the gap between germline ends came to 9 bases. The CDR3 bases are TGTGCCAGCTCACCCCGACAGGCGAACACTGAAGCTTTCTTT. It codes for CASSPRQANTEAFF.

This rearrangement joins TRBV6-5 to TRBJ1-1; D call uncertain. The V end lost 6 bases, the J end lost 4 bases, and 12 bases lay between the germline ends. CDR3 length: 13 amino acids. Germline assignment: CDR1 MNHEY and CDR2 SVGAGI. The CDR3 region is CASRDTRGTEAFF. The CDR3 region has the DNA TGTGCCAGCAGAGACACCCGGGGCACTGAAGCTTTCTTT.

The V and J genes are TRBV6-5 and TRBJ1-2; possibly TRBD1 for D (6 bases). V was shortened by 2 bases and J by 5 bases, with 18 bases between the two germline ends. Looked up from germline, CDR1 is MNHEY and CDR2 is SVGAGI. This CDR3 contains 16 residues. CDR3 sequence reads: CASSYGLRGAQYGYTF. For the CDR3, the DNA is TGTGCCAGCAGTTACGGTTTACGGGGGGCGCAGTATGGCTACACCTTC.

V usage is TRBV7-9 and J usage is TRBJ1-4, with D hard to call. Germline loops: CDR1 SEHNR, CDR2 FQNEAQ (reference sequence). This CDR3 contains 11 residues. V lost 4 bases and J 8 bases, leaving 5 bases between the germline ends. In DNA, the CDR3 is TGTGCCAGCAGCTCCTTCGAAAAACTGTTTTTT. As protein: CASSSFEKLFF.

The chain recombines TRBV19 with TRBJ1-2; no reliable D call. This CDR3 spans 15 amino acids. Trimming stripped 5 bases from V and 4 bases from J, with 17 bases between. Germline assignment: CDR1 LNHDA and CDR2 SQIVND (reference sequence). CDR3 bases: TGTGCCAGTAGTGGCGCCACAGATTCCCTCTATGGCTACACCTTC. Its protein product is CASSGATDSLYGYTF.

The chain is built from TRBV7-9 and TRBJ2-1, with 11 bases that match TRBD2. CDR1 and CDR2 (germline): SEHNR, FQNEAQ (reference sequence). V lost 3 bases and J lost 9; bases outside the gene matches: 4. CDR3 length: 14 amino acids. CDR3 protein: CASSLIAGGTEQFF. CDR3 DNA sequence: TGTGCCAGCAGCTTGATAGCGGGAGGGACTGAGCAGTTCTTC.

For the CDR3, the DNA is TGTGCCAGCAGCGTAGCCGGGGAGACCCAGTACTTC. Translated: CASSVAGETQYF. The chain carries TRBV9 and TRBJ2-5; D is uncertain. The CDR3 covers 12 residues. Germline-derived CDR1 and CDR2 are SGDLS and YYNGEE. Trimming removed 0 bases from V and 5 bases from J, with 5 bases in between.

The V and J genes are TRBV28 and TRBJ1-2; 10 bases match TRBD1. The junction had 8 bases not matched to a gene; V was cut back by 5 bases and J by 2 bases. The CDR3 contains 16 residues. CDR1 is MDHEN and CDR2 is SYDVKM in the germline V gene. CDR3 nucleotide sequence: TGTGCCAGCAGTCTCCCGACAGGGGGCGTAAACTATGGCTACACCTTC. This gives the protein CASSLPTGGVNYGYTF.

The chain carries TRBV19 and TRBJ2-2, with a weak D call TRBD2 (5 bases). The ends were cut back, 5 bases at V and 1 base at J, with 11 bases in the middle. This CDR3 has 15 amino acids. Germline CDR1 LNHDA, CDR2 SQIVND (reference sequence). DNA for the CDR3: TGTGCCAGTAGTTCGGACTTGCGGAACACCGGGGAGCTGTTTTTT. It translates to CASSSDLRNTGELFF.